The present TCR beta chain was sequenced within a study of T cell changes during pregnancy in multiple sclerosis (dated by TCRdb to 2018 to 2020). In terms of the full investigation: Changes in the T cell repertoire over the course of pregnancy were examined in this study in women with multiple sclerosis.

In the germline V gene, CDR1 corresponds to ENHRY and CDR2 to SYGVKD. The CDR3 runs 15 amino acids, cysteine and phenylalanine included. The DNA shown is the 45-base CDR3, in frame from base 1. Germline trimming amounts to 3 bases on V and 4 bases on J, with 5 as the count of junction bases outside the gene matches. Comments on this clone: No cognate antigen has been identified for it. No much larger clonotype is one base removed from it; base qualities were not supplied.

The method was the immunoSEQ multiplex PCR assay. TCRdb limited this immuneACCESS table to in-frame rearrangements with V and J called. A share of clones is missing; checked studies link under half to unresolved V genes, and the rest is unexplained. This sample comprises around 44,000 clones, roughly 92% of them detected only once. The leading ten clones occupy about 1.5% of the sample. The chain uses TRBV10-3 and TRBJ2-1, with TRBD2 identical over 8 junction bases. The receptor was isolated from a female donor with multiple sclerosis, enrolled in a pregnancy study. The specimen was peripheral blood. The DNA sequence reads TGTGCCATCAGTGACCCCCCGGGAGGGTACAATGAGCAGTTCTTC. Protein translation: CAISDPPGGYNEQFF.